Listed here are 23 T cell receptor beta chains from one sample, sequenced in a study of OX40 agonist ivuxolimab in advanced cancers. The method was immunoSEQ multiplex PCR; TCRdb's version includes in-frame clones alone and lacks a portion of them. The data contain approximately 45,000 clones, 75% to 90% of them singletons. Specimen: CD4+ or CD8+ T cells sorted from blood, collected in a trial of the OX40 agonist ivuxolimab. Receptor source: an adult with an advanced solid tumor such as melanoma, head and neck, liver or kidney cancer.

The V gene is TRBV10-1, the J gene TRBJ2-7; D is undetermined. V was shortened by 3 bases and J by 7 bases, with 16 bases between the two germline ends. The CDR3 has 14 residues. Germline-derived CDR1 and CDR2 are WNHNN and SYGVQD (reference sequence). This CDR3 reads CASSDQSIIPEQYF. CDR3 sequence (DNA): TGCGCCAGCAGTGACCAGAGCATCATACCGGAGCAGTACTTC.

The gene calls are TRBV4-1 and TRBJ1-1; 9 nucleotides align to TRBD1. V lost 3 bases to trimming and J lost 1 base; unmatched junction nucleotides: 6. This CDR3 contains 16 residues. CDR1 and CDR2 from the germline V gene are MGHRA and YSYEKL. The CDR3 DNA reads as TGCGCCAGCAGCCACGGGTGGGGACAGGGGAACACTGAAGCTTTCTTT. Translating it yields CASSHGWGQGNTEAFF.

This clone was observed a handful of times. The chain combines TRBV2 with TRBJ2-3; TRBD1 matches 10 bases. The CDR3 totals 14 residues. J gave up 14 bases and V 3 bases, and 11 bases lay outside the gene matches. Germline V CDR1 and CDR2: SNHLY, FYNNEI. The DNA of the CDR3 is TGTGCCAGCAGTGATACGGGACAGGGGTGGAATCGGTATTTT. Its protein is CASSDTGQGWNRYF.

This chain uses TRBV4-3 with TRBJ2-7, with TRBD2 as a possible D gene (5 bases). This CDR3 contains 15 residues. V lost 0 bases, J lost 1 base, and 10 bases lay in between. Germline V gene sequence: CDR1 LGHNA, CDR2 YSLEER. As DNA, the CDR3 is TGCGCCAGCAGCCAAGATAGACTAACTTCCTACGAGCAGTACTTC. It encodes CASSQDRLTSYEQYF.

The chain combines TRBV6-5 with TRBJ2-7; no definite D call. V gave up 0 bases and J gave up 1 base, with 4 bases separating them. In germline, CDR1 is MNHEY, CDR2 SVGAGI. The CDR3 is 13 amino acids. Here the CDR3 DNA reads TGTGCCAGCAGTTACTCGATGTCCTACGAGCAGTACTTC. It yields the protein CASSYSMSYEQYF.

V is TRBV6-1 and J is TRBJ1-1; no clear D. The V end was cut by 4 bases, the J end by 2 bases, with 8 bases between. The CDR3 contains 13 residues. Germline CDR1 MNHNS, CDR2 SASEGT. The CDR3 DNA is TGTGCCAGCAGTGGAGCCAGCAACACTGAAGCTTTCTTT. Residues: CASSGASNTEAFF.

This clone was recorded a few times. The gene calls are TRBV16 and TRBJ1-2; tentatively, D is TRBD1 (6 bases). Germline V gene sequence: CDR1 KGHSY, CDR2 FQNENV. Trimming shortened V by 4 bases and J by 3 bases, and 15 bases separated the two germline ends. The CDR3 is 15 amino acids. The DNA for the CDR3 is TGTGCCAGCAGCCCTAAAACGGGGGGCGACTATGGCTACACCTTC. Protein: CASSPKTGGDYGYTF.

The DNA of the CDR3 is TGTGCCAGCAGCGTAGGACTAGCGGGAGGCTACGAGCAGTACTTC. This gives the protein CASSVGLAGGYEQYF. The rearrangement uses TRBV9 and TRBJ2-7, with 13 bases fitting TRBD2. V lost 0 bases to trimming and J lost 3 bases; unmatched junction nucleotides: 0. Germline lookup yields CDR1 SGDLS and CDR2 YYNGEE. The CDR3 is made up of 15 amino acids.

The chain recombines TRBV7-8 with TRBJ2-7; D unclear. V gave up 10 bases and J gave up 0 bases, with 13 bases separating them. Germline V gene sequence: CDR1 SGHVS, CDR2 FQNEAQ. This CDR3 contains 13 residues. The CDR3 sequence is CATHNAPSYEQYF. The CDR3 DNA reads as TGTGCCACCCATAACGCACCCTCCTACGAGCAGTACTTC.

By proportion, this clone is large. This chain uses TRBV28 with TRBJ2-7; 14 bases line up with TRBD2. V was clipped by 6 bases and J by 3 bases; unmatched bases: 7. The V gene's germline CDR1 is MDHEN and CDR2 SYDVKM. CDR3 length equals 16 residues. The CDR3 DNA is TGTGCCAGCAGAGGCGGGACTAGCGGGGGTTTCTACGAGCAGTACTTC. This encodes CASRGGTSGGFYEQYF.

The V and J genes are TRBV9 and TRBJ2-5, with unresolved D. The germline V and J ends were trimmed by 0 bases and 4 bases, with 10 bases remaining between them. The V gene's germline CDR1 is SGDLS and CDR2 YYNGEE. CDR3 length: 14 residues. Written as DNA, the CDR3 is TGTGCCAGCAGCGTAGATTCCGTCAGAGAGACCCAGTACTTC. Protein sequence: CASSVDSVRETQYF.

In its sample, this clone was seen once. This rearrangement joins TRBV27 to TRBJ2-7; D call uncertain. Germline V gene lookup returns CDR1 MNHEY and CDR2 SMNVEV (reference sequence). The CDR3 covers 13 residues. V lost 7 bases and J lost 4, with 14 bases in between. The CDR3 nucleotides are TGTGCCAGCAAGCGTAACAATAATTACGAGCAGTACTTC. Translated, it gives CASKRNNNYEQYF.

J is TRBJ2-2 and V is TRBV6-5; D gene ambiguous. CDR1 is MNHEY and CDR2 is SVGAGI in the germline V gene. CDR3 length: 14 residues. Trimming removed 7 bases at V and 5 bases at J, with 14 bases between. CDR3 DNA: TGTGCCAGCAATGAGGCGAGTAGTACCGGGGAGCTGTTTTTT. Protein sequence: CASNEASSTGELFF.

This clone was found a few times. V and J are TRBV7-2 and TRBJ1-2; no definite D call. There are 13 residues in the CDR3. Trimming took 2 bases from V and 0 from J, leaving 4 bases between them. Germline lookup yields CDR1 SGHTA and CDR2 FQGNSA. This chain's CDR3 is CASSLHPNYGYTF. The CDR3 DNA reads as TGTGCCAGCAGCTTACACCCTAACTATGGCTACACCTTC.

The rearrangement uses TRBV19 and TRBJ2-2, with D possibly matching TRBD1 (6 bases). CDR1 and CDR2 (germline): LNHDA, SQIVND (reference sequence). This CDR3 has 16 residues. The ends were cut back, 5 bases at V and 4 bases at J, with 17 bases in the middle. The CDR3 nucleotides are TGTGCCAGTAGTCGGTGGCAGGGGAGAGGCACCGGGGAGCTGTTTTTT. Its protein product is CASSRWQGRGTGELFF.

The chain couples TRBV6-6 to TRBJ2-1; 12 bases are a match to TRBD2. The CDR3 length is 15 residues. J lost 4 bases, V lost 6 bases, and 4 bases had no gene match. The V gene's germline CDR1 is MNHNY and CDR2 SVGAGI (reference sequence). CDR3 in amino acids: CASRFLAGGYNEQFF. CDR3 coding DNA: TGTGCCAGCAGATTTCTAGCGGGAGGGTACAATGAGCAGTTCTTC.

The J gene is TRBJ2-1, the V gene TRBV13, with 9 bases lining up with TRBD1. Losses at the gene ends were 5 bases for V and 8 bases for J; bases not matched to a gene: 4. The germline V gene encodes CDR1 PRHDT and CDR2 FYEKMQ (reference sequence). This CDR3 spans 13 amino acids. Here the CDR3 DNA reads TGTGCCAGCAGCCCCCGGGACAGGGATGAGCAGTTCTTC. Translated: CASSPRDRDEQFF.

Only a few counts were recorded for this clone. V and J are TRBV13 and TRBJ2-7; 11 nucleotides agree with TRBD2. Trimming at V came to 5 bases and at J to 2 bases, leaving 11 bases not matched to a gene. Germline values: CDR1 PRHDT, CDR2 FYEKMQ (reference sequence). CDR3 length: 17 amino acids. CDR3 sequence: CASSPGLAESKPYEQYF. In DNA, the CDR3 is TGTGCCAGCAGCCCGGGACTAGCGGAGTCAAAGCCCTACGAGCAGTACTTC.

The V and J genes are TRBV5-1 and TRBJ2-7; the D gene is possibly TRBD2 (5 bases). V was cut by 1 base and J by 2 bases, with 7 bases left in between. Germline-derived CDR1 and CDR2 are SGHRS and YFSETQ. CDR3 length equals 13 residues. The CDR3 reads CASSLSRAYEQYF. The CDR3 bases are TGCGCCAGCAGCTTGTCGAGGGCCTACGAGCAGTACTTC.

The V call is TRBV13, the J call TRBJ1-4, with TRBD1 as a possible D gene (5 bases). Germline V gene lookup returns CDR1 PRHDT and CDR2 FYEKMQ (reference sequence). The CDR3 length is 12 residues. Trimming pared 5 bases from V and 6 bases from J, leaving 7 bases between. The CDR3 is CASSLRDEKLFF. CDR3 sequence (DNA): TGTGCCAGCAGCCTCAGGGATGAAAAACTGTTTTTT.

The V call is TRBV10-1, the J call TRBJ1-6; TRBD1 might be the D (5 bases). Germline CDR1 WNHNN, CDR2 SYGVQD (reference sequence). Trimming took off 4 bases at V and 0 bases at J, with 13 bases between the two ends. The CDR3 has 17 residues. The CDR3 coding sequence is TGCGCCAGCAGTGGGAGCAGGGTAGGCTCCTATAATTCACCCCTCCACTTT. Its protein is CASSGSRVGSYNSPLHF.

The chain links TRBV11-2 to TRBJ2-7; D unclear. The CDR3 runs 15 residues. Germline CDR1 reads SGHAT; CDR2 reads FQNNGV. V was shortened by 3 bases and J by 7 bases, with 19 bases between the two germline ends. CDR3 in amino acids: CASSFPARPEEEQYF. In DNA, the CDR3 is TGTGCCAGCAGCTTTCCCGCGCGGCCCGAGGAGGAGCAGTACTTC.

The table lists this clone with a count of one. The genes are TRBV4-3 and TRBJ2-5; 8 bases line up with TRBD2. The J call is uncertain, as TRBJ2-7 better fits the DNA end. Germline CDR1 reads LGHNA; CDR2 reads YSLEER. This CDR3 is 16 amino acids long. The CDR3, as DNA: TGCGCCAGCAGCCAAGATCTCGCGGGGGGTTCCTACGAGCAGTACTTC. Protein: CASSQDLAGGSYEQYF.